This TCR beta chain was observed in a study of blood T cell repertoires in COVID-19. About the research overall: From T cells, B-cell-depleted T cells, or PBMCs came the material, which was cDNA or gDNA.

Germline-derived CDR1 and CDR2 are LNHDA and SQIVND (reference sequence). V was clipped by 5 bases and J by 5 bases; unmatched bases: 8. This CDR3 contains 15 residues. Original methodology: For nucleated cells, counts were estimated from reference gene primer amplification. Clones were read by immunoSEQ multiplex PCR, and TCRdb kept only the in-frame ones, dropping some. V and J calls and clone size are as listed in that table; D and trimming were resolved from the DNA. The repertoire includes tens of thousands of clones, 75% to 90% of them detected once, and around 29% sits in the top ten. This TCR was sampled from a human donor in a cohort sampled during active COVID-19. This chain uses TRBV19 with TRBJ2-7; 11 bases agree with TRBD1. Sequencing used peripheral blood. Here the CDR3 reads CASSLTGTGGNEQYF. CDR3 nucleotide sequence: TGTGCCAGTAGTCTGACCGGGACAGGGGGAAACGAGCAGTACTTC.